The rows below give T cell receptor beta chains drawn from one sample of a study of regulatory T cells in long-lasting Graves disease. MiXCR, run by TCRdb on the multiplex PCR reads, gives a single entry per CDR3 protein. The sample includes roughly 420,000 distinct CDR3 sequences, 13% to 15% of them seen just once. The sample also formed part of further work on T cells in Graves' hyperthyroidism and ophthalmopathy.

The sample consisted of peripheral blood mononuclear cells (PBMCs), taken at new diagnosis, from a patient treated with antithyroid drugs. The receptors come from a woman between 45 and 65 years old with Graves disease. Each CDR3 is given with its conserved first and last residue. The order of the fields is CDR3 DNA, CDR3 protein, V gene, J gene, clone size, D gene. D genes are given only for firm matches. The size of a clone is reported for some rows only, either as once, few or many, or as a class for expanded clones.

cdr3_nt: TGTGCCATCAGTGAGGCGAGACAGGGGGTCTACGAGCAGTACTTC
cdr3_aa: CAISEARQGVYEQYF
v_call: TRBV10-3
j_call: TRBJ2-7
clone_size: many
d_call: TRBD1

cdr3_nt: TGTGCCAGCAAGGAGCAGGGTACGGGCTATGGCTACACCTTC
cdr3_aa: CASKEQGTGYGYTF
v_call: TRBV2
j_call: TRBJ1-2
clone_size: many
d_call: -

cdr3_nt: TGTGCCAGCAGTCCCAGGGGGGCGGGAAACACTGAAGCTTTCTTT
cdr3_aa: CASSPRGAGNTEAFF
v_call: TRBV12-3/TRBV12-4
j_call: TRBJ1-1
clone_size: many
d_call: TRBD1

cdr3_nt: TGTGCCAGCAACAACAGGGGAGCCAAAAACATTCAGTACTTC
cdr3_aa: CASNNRGAKNIQYF
v_call: TRBV28
j_call: TRBJ2-4
clone_size: -
d_call: TRBD1

cdr3_nt: TGTGCCAGCAGTATCACCGGGACAGTCCCAGTCTTCGAGCAGTACTTC
cdr3_aa: CASSITGTVPVFEQYF
v_call: TRBV28
j_call: TRBJ2-7
clone_size: many
d_call: TRBD1

cdr3_nt: TGTGCCAGCAGCTACCGGGCTCCCTACAATGAGCAGTTCTTC
cdr3_aa: CASSYRAPYNEQFF
v_call: TRBV5-6
j_call: TRBJ2-1
clone_size: many
d_call: -

cdr3_nt: TGTGCCAGCAGCGTAGGCCCCAGGGCCGAGCAGTACTTC
cdr3_aa: CASSVGPRAEQYF
v_call: TRBV9
j_call: TRBJ2-7
clone_size: -
d_call: -

cdr3_nt: TGTGCCAGCAGCTCGCCCTACAATGAGCAGTTCTTC
cdr3_aa: CASSSPYNEQFF
v_call: TRBV11-2
j_call: TRBJ2-1
clone_size: many
d_call: -

cdr3_nt: TGTGCCAGCAGCTTCCTTCTAGCGGGAGTAGGTGAGCAGTACTTC
cdr3_aa: CASSFLLAGVGEQYF
v_call: TRBV7-2
j_call: TRBJ2-7
clone_size: many
d_call: TRBD2

cdr3_nt: TGTGCCTGGAGTGTACGTTGGGGTTCGAACACTGAAGCTTTCTTT
cdr3_aa: CAWSVRWGSNTEAFF
v_call: TRBV30
j_call: TRBJ1-1
clone_size: many
d_call: -

cdr3_nt: TGTGCCTGGAGTTCCGGGAGGAACACCGGGGAGCTGTTTTTT
cdr3_aa: CAWSSGRNTGELFF
v_call: TRBV30
j_call: TRBJ2-2
clone_size: many
d_call: -

cdr3_nt: TGTGCCACCAGTGATTTGGCTAGCGGGAGCACAGATACGCAGTATTTT
cdr3_aa: CATSDLASGSTDTQYF
v_call: TRBV24-1
j_call: TRBJ2-3
clone_size: many
d_call: TRBD2

cdr3_nt: TGCGCCAGCAGCTTGGAGCCGGGACAGGGGACCTACGAGCAGTACTTC
cdr3_aa: CASSLEPGQGTYEQYF
v_call: TRBV5-1
j_call: TRBJ2-7
clone_size: many
d_call: TRBD1

cdr3_nt: TGTGCCAGCAGTGGACTAGCGGGAGAGGGCTACGAGCAGTACTTC
cdr3_aa: CASSGLAGEGYEQYF
v_call: TRBV6-1
j_call: TRBJ2-7
clone_size: few
d_call: TRBD2

cdr3_nt: TGTGCCATCACACGGGGCGGGGAGCTGTTTTTT
cdr3_aa: CAITRGGELFF
v_call: TRBV6-1
j_call: TRBJ2-2
clone_size: many
d_call: -

cdr3_nt: TGTGCCTGGAGTAGACAGGGTGATCAGCCCCAGCATTTT
cdr3_aa: CAWSRQGDQPQHF
v_call: TRBV30
j_call: TRBJ1-5
clone_size: few
d_call: TRBD1

cdr3_nt: TGTGCCAGCAGCCTCGACAGGGGCTCCTACAATGAGCAGTTCTTC
cdr3_aa: CASSLDRGSYNEQFF
v_call: TRBV7-9
j_call: TRBJ2-1
clone_size: medium-sized
d_call: TRBD1

cdr3_nt: TGTGCCAGCAGCCCCCTCCAGACACATAGCAATCAGCCCCAGCATTTT
cdr3_aa: CASSPLQTHSNQPQHF
v_call: TRBV28
j_call: TRBJ1-5
clone_size: many
d_call: -

cdr3_nt: TGCAGCGACCGGGCAAGCGGCACAGATACGCAGTATTTT
cdr3_aa: CSDRASGTDTQYF
v_call: TRBV29-1
j_call: TRBJ2-3
clone_size: many
d_call: -

cdr3_nt: TGTGCCAGCAGCCAAGATATTGCGGGAGTCTCCTACGAGCAGTACTTC
cdr3_aa: CASSQDIAGVSYEQYF
v_call: TRBV4-2
j_call: TRBJ2-7
clone_size: few
d_call: TRBD2

cdr3_nt: TGCAGTGCAAACGAGGTTTCCTACAATGAGCAGTTCTTC
cdr3_aa: CSANEVSYNEQFF
v_call: TRBV20-1
j_call: TRBJ2-1
clone_size: -
d_call: -

cdr3_nt: TGTGCCAGCAGCCAAGATGTGGGGACAGGGACGATTGGGACTGAAGCTTTCTTT
cdr3_aa: CASSQDVGTGTIGTEAFF
v_call: TRBV3-1
j_call: TRBJ1-1
clone_size: many
d_call: TRBD1

cdr3_nt: TGTGCCAGCAGTTACTCGACGAGCGGGAGGCCAGATGAGCAGTTCTTC
cdr3_aa: CASSYSTSGRPDEQFF
v_call: TRBV6-2/TRBV6-3
j_call: TRBJ2-1
clone_size: -
d_call: TRBD2

cdr3_nt: TGTGCCAGCAGCTCGGGACAGGGGCACACCCATTACTACGAGCAGTACTTC
cdr3_aa: CASSSGQGHTHYYEQYF
v_call: TRBV7-9
j_call: TRBJ2-7
clone_size: -
d_call: TRBD1

cdr3_nt: TGTGCCACCAGTGACTCTTCCTTAGTGACCCAGTACTTC
cdr3_aa: CATSDSSLVTQYF
v_call: TRBV24-1
j_call: TRBJ2-5
clone_size: few
d_call: -

cdr3_nt: TGTGCCAGCAGTATGATGGGGGGAGGCGAGCAGTACTTC
cdr3_aa: CASSMMGGGEQYF
v_call: TRBV7-9
j_call: TRBJ2-7
clone_size: -
d_call: -

cdr3_nt: TGTGCCAGCAGCTCACCGGGACTAGCGGGAGCTGGGACCGGGGAGCTGTTTTTT
cdr3_aa: CASSSPGLAGAGTGELFF
v_call: TRBV28
j_call: TRBJ2-2
clone_size: few
d_call: TRBD2

cdr3_nt: TGTGTCAGCAGCCAAGATTATACAGATGTGAACACTGAAGCTTTCTTT
cdr3_aa: CVSSQDYTDVNTEAFF
v_call: TRBV3-1
j_call: TRBJ1-1
clone_size: -
d_call: -

cdr3_nt: TGCGCCAGCAGCCAAGATCTGACAGGGTCGGCTGGAAACACCATATATTTT
cdr3_aa: CASSQDLTGSAGNTIYF
v_call: TRBV4-1
j_call: TRBJ1-3
clone_size: few
d_call: TRBD1

cdr3_nt: TGTGCCAGTAGTTTCGACGTTGGGAACACTGAAGCTTTCTTT
cdr3_aa: CASSFDVGNTEAFF
v_call: TRBV19
j_call: TRBJ1-1
clone_size: -
d_call: -

cdr3_nt: TGTGCCAGCAGTCCCCTCAGAGTACCTTTGAACACTGAAGCTTTCTTT
cdr3_aa: CASSPLRVPLNTEAFF
v_call: TRBV6-2/TRBV6-3
j_call: TRBJ1-1
clone_size: few
d_call: -

cdr3_nt: TGTGCCAGCAGCACCCGGACAGGGGGCGCCCGGGGGGAGCTGTTTTTT
cdr3_aa: CASSTRTGGARGELFF
v_call: TRBV9
j_call: TRBJ2-2
clone_size: few
d_call: TRBD1

cdr3_nt: TGTGCCAGCAGTGAAGTGGCCGGCACCGGGCGTGATCAGCCCCAGCATTTT
cdr3_aa: CASSEVAGTGRDQPQHF
v_call: TRBV6-1
j_call: TRBJ1-5
clone_size: many
d_call: -

cdr3_nt: TGTGCCAGCAGTTTGCGGCTACACACTGAAGCTTTCTTT
cdr3_aa: CASSLRLHTEAFF
v_call: TRBV2
j_call: TRBJ1-1
clone_size: -
d_call: -

cdr3_nt: TGTGCCAGCAGCTTAGGACTAGCGGCAGGCTACGAGCAGTACTTC
cdr3_aa: CASSLGLAAGYEQYF
v_call: TRBV7-8
j_call: TRBJ2-7
clone_size: few
d_call: TRBD2

cdr3_nt: TGCAGTGCTAGAGCCTTTGGGGCTAGCATCGACACAGATACGCAGTATTTT
cdr3_aa: CSARAFGASIDTDTQYF
v_call: TRBV20-1
j_call: TRBJ2-3
clone_size: many
d_call: -

cdr3_nt: TGCAGTGCTAGGGGGGGGACAGGGGGCCTCCTCTACGAGCAGTACTTC
cdr3_aa: CSARGGTGGLLYEQYF
v_call: TRBV20-1
j_call: TRBJ2-7
clone_size: few
d_call: TRBD1

cdr3_nt: TGCGCCAGCAGCCAAGTGGGTGGGACAGTAAATTCACCCCTCCACTTT
cdr3_aa: CASSQVGGTVNSPLHF
v_call: TRBV4-1
j_call: TRBJ1-6
clone_size: -
d_call: TRBD1

cdr3_nt: TGTGCCAGTAAGCGGGAGGGTGCAGATACGCAGTATTTT
cdr3_aa: CASKREGADTQYF
v_call: TRBV28
j_call: TRBJ2-3
clone_size: many
d_call: TRBD2

cdr3_nt: TGTGCCAGCAGCCTCCTACGTACCGGGGAGCTGTTTTTT
cdr3_aa: CASSLLRTGELFF
v_call: TRBV11-1
j_call: TRBJ2-2
clone_size: few
d_call: -

cdr3_nt: TGTGCCAGCAGTGCGACTAGCGGGAGGAACTACAATGAGCAGTTCTTC
cdr3_aa: CASSATSGRNYNEQFF
v_call: TRBV3-1
j_call: TRBJ2-1
clone_size: few
d_call: TRBD2

cdr3_nt: TGTGCCACCAGAGGGACTACCCAAGAGACCCAGTACTTC
cdr3_aa: CATRGTTQETQYF
v_call: TRBV24-1
j_call: TRBJ2-5
clone_size: many
d_call: TRBD2

cdr3_nt: TGTGCCAGCAGCGTGACCTTCGGTTCAAGCGGGGCATCCTACAATGAGCAGTTCTTC
cdr3_aa: CASSVTFGSSGASYNEQFF
v_call: TRBV9
j_call: TRBJ2-1
clone_size: few
d_call: TRBD2

cdr3_nt: TGTGCCAGCAGTTTGACAGGGAGGCACGAGCAGTACTTC
cdr3_aa: CASSLTGRHEQYF
v_call: TRBV28
j_call: TRBJ2-7
clone_size: -
d_call: -

cdr3_nt: TGTGCCATCAGTGAGGTGTATGAGCAGTTCTTC
cdr3_aa: CAISEVYEQFF
v_call: TRBV10-3
j_call: TRBJ2-1
clone_size: few
d_call: -

cdr3_nt: TGCAGTTCTACGGGACTAGTCCCCAATGAGCAGTTCTTC
cdr3_aa: CSSTGLVPNEQFF
v_call: TRBV20-1
j_call: TRBJ2-1
clone_size: many
d_call: TRBD2

cdr3_nt: TGCGCCAGCAGTGAGGAAAACCGGGATCCAGCGAACGGGGAGCTGTTTTTT
cdr3_aa: CASSEENRDPANGELFF
v_call: TRBV10-1
j_call: TRBJ2-2
clone_size: few
d_call: -

cdr3_nt: TGCGCCAGCAACTCCGGGACTAGTGACTCCTACGAGCAGTACTTC
cdr3_aa: CASNSGTSDSYEQYF
v_call: TRBV5-1
j_call: TRBJ2-7
clone_size: few
d_call: TRBD2

cdr3_nt: TGCAGTGCTAGAGATCAGGAGATCAGTCAGTACTTC
cdr3_aa: CSARDQEISQYF
v_call: TRBV20-1
j_call: TRBJ2-4
clone_size: many
d_call: -

cdr3_nt: TGTGCCACCAGTGATCCCAGCGACCTTAATGAAAAACTGTTTTTT
cdr3_aa: CATSDPSDLNEKLFF
v_call: TRBV24-1
j_call: TRBJ1-4
clone_size: few
d_call: -

cdr3_nt: TGCGCCAGCAGCTTGGGTCCGCTAGCGGGCGGCACAGATACGCAGTATTTT
cdr3_aa: CASSLGPLAGGTDTQYF
v_call: TRBV5-1
j_call: TRBJ2-3
clone_size: few
d_call: TRBD2

cdr3_nt: TGCGCCAGCAGCCAGGACAGGGGCACAGATACGCAGTATTTT
cdr3_aa: CASSQDRGTDTQYF
v_call: TRBV5-1
j_call: TRBJ2-3
clone_size: few
d_call: TRBD1

cdr3_nt: TGCGCCAGCAGCCCGGGACTAGCGGGAGATGGGTACAATGAGCAGTTCTTC
cdr3_aa: CASSPGLAGDGYNEQFF
v_call: TRBV5-1
j_call: TRBJ2-1
clone_size: many
d_call: TRBD2

cdr3_nt: TGCGCCAGCAGCTTCCAGACAGAGACCCAGTACTTC
cdr3_aa: CASSFQTETQYF
v_call: TRBV5-1
j_call: TRBJ2-5
clone_size: many
d_call: -

cdr3_nt: TGTGCCAGCAGCCAAGACGACAGGGGAGGCGAGCAGTACTTC
cdr3_aa: CASSQDDRGGEQYF
v_call: TRBV3-1
j_call: TRBJ2-7
clone_size: few
d_call: TRBD1

cdr3_nt: TGCAGTGCTAATGGACAGGGGTATAGCCCTGAAGCTTTCTTT
cdr3_aa: CSANGQGYSPEAFF
v_call: TRBV20-1
j_call: TRBJ1-1
clone_size: -
d_call: TRBD1

cdr3_nt: TGTGCCAGCACTCTAGGGGATAACTATGGCTACACCTTC
cdr3_aa: CASTLGDNYGYTF
v_call: TRBV6-1
j_call: TRBJ1-2
clone_size: -
d_call: -

cdr3_nt: TGTGCCAGCCAGCAGAGCTCCTACGAGCAGTACTTC
cdr3_aa: CASQQSSYEQYF
v_call: TRBV12-3/TRBV12-4
j_call: TRBJ2-7
clone_size: many
d_call: -

cdr3_nt: TGCAGTGCTACCGGGACAGGGGACAATGAGCAGTTCTTC
cdr3_aa: CSATGTGDNEQFF
v_call: TRBV20-1
j_call: TRBJ2-1
clone_size: -
d_call: TRBD1